These 27 T cell receptor beta chains share one sample of origin, sequenced in a study of blood T cells in healthy people across ages. Together with a sample-barcoded 5' primer, a J-beta primer mix was included in a second PCR lasting roughly 6 to 12 cycles. TCRdb used MiXCR to reprocess the 5' RACE reads, holding one entry per CDR3 protein. The sample holds roughly 800,000 distinct CDR3 sequences; 58% are singletons and the top ten take about 20%. The specimen sequenced was blood. These receptors came from a man aged 25 to 40 in good health.

V gene TRBV20-1 combines with J gene TRBJ1-6; the match to TRBD1 covers 9 bases. This CDR3 has 14 amino acids. With 4 bases clipped from V and 8 bases from J, the junction kept 6 bases outside the gene matches. CDR1 and CDR2 (germline): DFQATT, SNEGSKA (reference sequence). CDR3 region: CSATPGTGYSPLHF. CDR3 nucleotide sequence: TGCAGTGCTACCCCCGGGACAGGGTATTCACCCCTCCACTTT.

V is TRBV14 and J is TRBJ2-1; D gene unclear. V was clipped by 0 bases and J by 5 bases, with 2 bases between them. Germline CDR1 and CDR2: SGHDN and FVKESK. The CDR3 length is 12 residues. Here the CDR3 DNA reads TGTGCCAGCAGCCAAGATCACAATGAGCAGTTCTTC. It specifies CASSQDHNEQFF.

The V gene is TRBV6-2 or TRBV6-3, the J gene TRBJ2-7; 7 bases are shared with TRBD2. This CDR3 is built from 14 residues. Germline CDR1 reads MNHEY; CDR2 reads SVGEGT. After removal of 6 bases from V and 3 bases from J, the junction contained 8 bases not matched to a gene. CDR3 region: CASRRASGFYEQYF. CDR3 nucleotide sequence: TGTGCCAGCAGACGGGCTAGCGGATTCTACGAGCAGTACTTC.

This clonotype was seen a handful of times. The CDR3 bases are TGCGCCAGCAGCCCTGGAGACAGACAAAATGAGCAGTTCTTC. It encodes CASSPGDRQNEQFF. The J gene is TRBJ2-1, the V gene TRBV5-1; tentative D call: TRBD1 (5 bases). Per germline, CDR1 SGHRS and CDR2 YFSETQ. The ends were cut back, 4 bases at V and 7 bases at J, with 15 bases in the middle. This CDR3 is built from 14 residues.

There are a few counts of this clonotype. V usage is TRBV20-1 and J usage is TRBJ2-7; 8 bases match TRBD2. The CDR3 is made up of 15 amino acids. Looked up from germline, CDR1 is DFQATT and CDR2 is SNEGSKA (reference sequence). With V trimmed by 0 bases and J by 6 bases, 10 bases remained unmatched. The CDR3 sequence is CSARDPREGQGEQYF. In DNA form, the CDR3 reads TGCAGTGCTAGAGATCCCCGGGAGGGCCAGGGCGAGCAGTACTTC.

This clonotype was detected only a few times. The J gene is TRBJ2-5, the V gene TRBV28, with 11 bases aligning to TRBD1. The J call may be wrong; the DNA end is better matched by TRBJ2-4. Germline V CDR1 and CDR2: MDHEN, SYDVKM. CDR3 length: 15 residues. CDR3 DNA sequence: TGTGCCAGCAGGCCCCCAAGGACAGGGGGCTACATTCAGTACTTC. Residues: CASRPPRTGGYIQYF.

This clonotype was observed a handful of times. This rearrangement joins TRBV29-1 to TRBJ1-2; unclear D gene. The V gene's germline CDR1 is SQVTM and CDR2 ANQGSEA. The germline V and J ends were trimmed by 4 bases and 0 bases, with 6 bases remaining between them. CDR3 length: 12 residues. CDR3 nucleotide sequence: TGCAGCGTTGCCCAACCTAACTATGGCTACACCTTC. It codes for CSVAQPNYGYTF. Full variable domain (rest looked up from reference TRBV29-1 and TRBJ1-2): SAVISQKPSRDICQRGTSLTIQCQVDSQVTMMFWYRQQPGQSLTLIATANQGSEATYESGFVIDKFPISRPNLTFSTLTVSNMSPEDSSIYLCSVAQPNYGYTFGSGTRLTVV.

The V call is TRBV18, the J call TRBJ2-6; D uncertain. CDR3 length: 14 amino acids. Germline-derived CDR1 and CDR2 are KGHSH and LQKENI. V was trimmed by 5 bases and J by 2 bases, leaving 7 bases between them. This CDR3 is CASSTNPGANVLTF. The DNA for the CDR3 is TGTGCCAGCTCAACTAACCCTGGGGCCAACGTCCTGACTTTC.

The chain recombines TRBV20-1 with TRBJ1-5; D unclear. V was pared by 3 bases and J by 0 bases, with 18 bases between. This CDR3 has 17 amino acids. The V gene's germline CDR1 is DFQATT and CDR2 SNEGSKA (reference sequence). The CDR3 DNA sequence: TGCAGTGCTAGGGGAACCAAGGCCCAGTATAGCAATCAGCCCCAGCATTTT. It is translated as CSARGTKAQYSNQPQHF.

V usage is TRBV29-1 and J usage is TRBJ2-5; 10 nucleotides agree with TRBD1. The CDR3 sequence is 14 residues long. V trimming: 4 bases; J trimming: 4 bases; junction bases outside the gene matches: 6. Germline V gives CDR1 SQVTM, CDR2 ANQGSEA. CDR3 sequence (DNA): TGCAGCGTTGGGGAGACAGGGGGCAGAGAGACCCAGTACTTC. It encodes CSVGETGGRETQYF.

This clonotype was detected a few times. The rearrangement uses TRBV6-6 and TRBJ1-1; D remains unclear. Looked up from germline, CDR1 is MNHNY and CDR2 is SVGAGI (reference sequence). V lost 4 bases and J 1 base, leaving 4 bases between the germline ends. This CDR3 contains 12 residues. CDR3 amino acids: CASSSGNTEAFF. CDR3 nucleotide sequence: TGTGCCAGCAGTTCGGGGAACACTGAAGCTTTCTTT.

V gene TRBV7-9 combines with J gene TRBJ2-7; weak D call: TRBD1 (6 bases). The CDR3 extends over 17 amino acids. CDR1 is SEHNR, CDR2 FQNEAQ, per germline (reference sequence). The V and J ends lost 6 bases and 3 bases respectively, with 24 bases between them. This chain's CDR3 is CASRPSRPGTTNYEQYF. The CDR3 DNA sequence: TGTGCCAGCAGGCCAAGCCGACCCGGGACAACCAACTACGAGCAGTACTTC.

This clonotype was seen just once. The chain recombines TRBV20-1 with TRBJ2-3; 8 bases are shared with TRBD2. V shed 6 bases, J shed 4 bases, and the junction held 9 bases outside the gene matches. Germline values: CDR1 DFQATT, CDR2 SNEGSKA (reference sequence). This CDR3 is 14 amino acids long. The CDR3 nucleotides read TGCAGTGCAAGACCAGCGGGGGTGTCAGATACGCAGTATTTT. Translation: CSARPAGVSDTQYF.

The chain uses TRBV12-3 or TRBV12-4 and TRBJ1-2; D remains unclear. The CDR3 runs to 12 residues. V shed 7 bases and J shed 8 bases, with 14 bases lying between them. The CDR3 is CASNQALGGYTF. In DNA form, the CDR3 reads TGTGCCAGCAACCAGGCCCTTGGCGGCTACACCTTC.

This clonotype was detected only a few times. This rearrangement joins TRBV7-2 to TRBJ2-5; 9 positions match TRBD2. The CDR3 is made up of 15 amino acids. V gave up 5 bases and J gave up 6 bases; unmatched junction bases: 10. CDR1 and CDR2 (germline): SGHTA, FQGNSA. The CDR3 region is CASSADGLASQTQYF. The CDR3 DNA is TGTGCCAGCAGCGCCGATGGACTAGCGTCCCAGACCCAGTACTTC. The whole variable domain, remainder taken from reference TRBV7-2 and TRBJ2-5, is GAGVSQSPSNKVTEKGKDVELRCDPISGHTALYWYRQSLGQGLEFLIYFQGNSAPDKSGLPSDRFSAERTGGSVSTLTIQRTQQEDSAVYLCASSADGLASQTQYFGPGTRLLVL.

The V gene is TRBV5-1, the J gene TRBJ2-3, with D tentatively TRBD1 (6 bases). V was clipped by 0 bases and J by 9 bases, with 11 bases between them. Germline assignment: CDR1 SGHRS and CDR2 YFSETQ. The length of the CDR3 is 13 residues. The CDR3: CASSLEEDRTQYF. Written as DNA, the CDR3 is TGCGCCAGCAGCTTGGAAGAGGACAGAACGCAGTATTTT.

V gene TRBV29-1 combines with J gene TRBJ1-1; D unresolved. The CDR3 has 13 residues. Trimming pared 3 bases from V and 2 bases from J, leaving 10 bases between. Germline loops: CDR1 SQVTM, CDR2 ANQGSEA. The CDR3 region has the DNA TGCAGCGTTGACGGGCAGATAAACACTGAAGCTTTCTTT. It translates to CSVDGQINTEAFF.

This chain connects TRBV7-6 to TRBJ2-3; D may be TRBD1 or TRBD2 (5 bases each). The germline CDR1 and CDR2 sequences are SGHVS and FNYEAQ. With 2 bases removed from V and 4 bases from J, the gap between germline ends came to 16 bases. The CDR3 consists of 16 residues. In DNA form, the CDR3 reads TGTGCCAGCAGCTTATACGGGCGTTTGGGGGCAGATACGCAGTATTTT. Its translation: CASSLYGRLGADTQYF.

Only a few counts were recorded for this clonotype. V is TRBV29-1 and J is TRBJ2-3; no clear D. Trimming cost V 1 base and J 2 bases, with 7 bases left between them. Germline V gene lookup returns CDR1 SQVTM and CDR2 ANQGSEA. This CDR3 is 13 amino acids long. As DNA, the CDR3 is TGCAGCGTTGAAGGGGCCCCCACAGATACGCAGTATTTT. Residues: CSVEGAPTDTQYF.

CDR3 sequence (DNA): TGTGCCAGCAGCCAAGTTGGGCAGGCGCTGAACACTGAAGCTTTCTTT. Amino acid sequence: CASSQVGQALNTEAFF. V and J are TRBV4-2 and TRBJ1-1; unclear D gene. The CDR3 consists of 16 residues. V lost 1 base to trimming and J lost 0 bases, with 12 bases between them. Germline values: CDR1 LGHNA, CDR2 YNFKEQ.

The chain combines TRBV20-1 with TRBJ2-5; 8 nucleotides align to TRBD2. TRBJ2-7 matches the DNA end more closely, so the J call is doubtful. The CDR3 consists of 14 residues. Germline CDR1 and CDR2: DFQATT and SNEGSKA (reference sequence). The CDR3 sequence: CSAKIAGITYEQYF. The CDR3 bases are TGCAGTGCTAAAATAGCGGGGATAACCTACGAGCAGTACTTC.

The CDR3 sequence is CAIKPGGGSNQPQHF. The CDR3 region has the DNA TGTGCCATCAAGCCAGGGGGCGGGAGCAATCAGCCCCAGCATTTT. The chain has TRBV10-3 and TRBJ1-5; 8 nucleotides align to TRBD1. CDR1 is ENHRY and CDR2 is SYGVKD in the germline V gene. The CDR3 contains 15 residues. The J segment lost 1 base and the V segment lost 7 bases, leaving 6 bases of the junction unmatched.

This rearrangement joins TRBV20-1 to TRBJ2-1; 12 positions match TRBD2. V lost 1 base and J lost 2; bases outside the gene matches: 6. There are 17 residues in the CDR3. Germline CDR1 is DFQATT and CDR2 is SNEGSKA (reference sequence). DNA for the CDR3: TGCAGTGCTAGAGGGCTAGCGGGGGGGCAGGCCTACAATGAGCAGTTCTTC. Its protein product is CSARGLAGGQAYNEQFF.

The chain carries TRBV20-1 and TRBJ2-7, with D perhaps assigned TRBD1 or TRBD2 (5 bases each). Trimming stripped 3 bases from V and 5 bases from J, with 11 bases between. CDR1 and CDR2 from the germline V gene are DFQATT and SNEGSKA (reference sequence). The CDR3 totals 12 residues. The CDR3 is CSARVQGDEQYF. As DNA, the CDR3 is TGCAGTGCTAGGGTCCAGGGAGACGAGCAGTACTTC.

Only a few counts were recorded for this clonotype. The CDR3 bases are TGTGCCAGTCAAGGTGGCCGAGGTCAATACGAGCAGTACTTC. This sequence encodes CASQGGRGQYEQYF. The chain links TRBV2 to TRBJ2-7; no clear D gene. The germline V and J ends were trimmed by 9 bases and 4 bases, with 19 bases remaining between them. This CDR3 contains 14 residues. Germline CDR1 SNHLY, CDR2 FYNNEI.

The chain links TRBV6-2 or TRBV6-3 to TRBJ2-1; D call uncertain. V was shortened by 2 bases and J by 8 bases, with 10 bases between the two germline ends. This CDR3 contains 13 residues. CDR1 and CDR2 (germline): MNHEY, SVGEGT. The CDR3 region has the DNA TGTGCCAGCAGTTACCCGTCTTACGATGAGCAGTTCTTC. It is translated as CASSYPSYDEQFF.

J is TRBJ2-1 and V is TRBV5-6, with D possibly called TRBD1 or TRBD2 (5 bases each). Trimming stripped 1 base from V and 9 bases from J, with 20 bases between. CDR3 size: 16 residues. CDR1 and CDR2 from the germline V gene are SGHDT and YYEEEE. The CDR3 DNA sequence: TGTGCCAGCAGCTTGTTTTCCTTGGGGGTATGGGGTGAGCAGTTCTTC. It yields the protein CASSLFSLGVWGEQFF.